This T cell receptor beta chain was observed in a study of pediatric ulcerative colitis. One to two pinch biopsies were taken from the rectum during colonoscopy. Concerning this clone itself: The antigen remains unidentified.

Measured with immunoSEQ multiplex PCR; TCRdb has only the in-frame clones, and not every one. The data show 35,000 to 45,000 clones, roughly 70% seen once. Whole-study results and caveats: Clonal expansions reduced rectal repertoire diversity in acute severe colitis. Substantially fewer templates came from two patients' blood samples. Ulcerative colitis patients shared more blood-rectal clones than controls.

This receptor was obtained from a boy younger than 18 with severe ulcerative colitis. Sequenced input: gut tissue.

The CDR3 nucleotides read TGTGCCAGCAGCTTAGTTCGCGGGGGGTCCAACCCCTACACAGATACGCAGTATTTT. Translated: CASSLVRGGSNPYTDTQYF. J is TRBJ2-3 and V is TRBV7-9; 8 positions agree with TRBD2. Germline V CDR1 and CDR2: SEHNR, FQNEAQ (reference sequence). This CDR3 is 19 amino acids long. With V trimmed by 1 base and J by 2 bases, 14 bases remained unmatched.